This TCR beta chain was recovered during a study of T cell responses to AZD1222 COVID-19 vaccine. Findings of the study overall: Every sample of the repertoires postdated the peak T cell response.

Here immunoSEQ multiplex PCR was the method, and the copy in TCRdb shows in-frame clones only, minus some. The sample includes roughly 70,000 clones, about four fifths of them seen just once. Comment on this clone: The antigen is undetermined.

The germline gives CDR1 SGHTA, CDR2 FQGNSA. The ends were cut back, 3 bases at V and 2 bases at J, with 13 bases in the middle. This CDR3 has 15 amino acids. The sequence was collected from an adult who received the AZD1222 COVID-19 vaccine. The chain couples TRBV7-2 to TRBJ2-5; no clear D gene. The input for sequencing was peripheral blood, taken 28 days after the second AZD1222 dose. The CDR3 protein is CASSLVLTVQETQYF. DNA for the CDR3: TGTGCCAGCAGCTTGGTCCTCACAGTACAAGAGACCCAGTACTTC. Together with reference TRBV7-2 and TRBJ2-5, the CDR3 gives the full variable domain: GAGVSQSPSNKVTEKGKDVELRCDPISGHTALYWYRQSLGQGLEFLIYFQGNSAPDKSGLPSDRFSAERTGGSVSTLTIQRTQQEDSAVYLCASSLVLTVQETQYFGPGTRLLVL.